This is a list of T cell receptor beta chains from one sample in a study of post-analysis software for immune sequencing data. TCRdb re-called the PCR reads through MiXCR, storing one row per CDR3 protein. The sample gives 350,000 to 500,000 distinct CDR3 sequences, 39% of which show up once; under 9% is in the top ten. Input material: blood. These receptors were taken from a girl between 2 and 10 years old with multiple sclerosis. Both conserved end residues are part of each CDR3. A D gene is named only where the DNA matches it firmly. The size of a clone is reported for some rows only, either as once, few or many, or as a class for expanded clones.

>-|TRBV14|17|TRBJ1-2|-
CASSQAGVPGRDYGYTF
TGTGCCAGCAGCCAAGCAGGAGTCCCAGGGAGGGACTATGGCTACACCTTC
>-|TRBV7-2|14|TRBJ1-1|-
CASSLVRPNTEAFF
TGTGCCAGCAGCTTAGTCAGGCCGAACACTGAAGCTTTCTTT
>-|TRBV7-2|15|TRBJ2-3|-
CASSLELEVTDTQYF
TGTGCCAGCAGCTTAGAACTAGAAGTCACGGATACGCAGTATTTT
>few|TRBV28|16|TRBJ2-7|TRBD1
CASSLPQGSGSYEQYF
TGTGCCAGCAGTTTGCCACAGGGGTCGGGATCCTACGAGCAGTACTTC
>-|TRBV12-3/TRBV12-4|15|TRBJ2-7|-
CASTRGRGTAYEQYF
TGTGCCAGCACTAGAGGAAGGGGGACTGCGTACGAGCAGTACTTC
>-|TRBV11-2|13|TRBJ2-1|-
CASTSFGGIEQFF
TGTGCCAGCACCTCATTCGGAGGGATTGAGCAGTTCTTC
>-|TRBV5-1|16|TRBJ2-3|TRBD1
CASSVGQGPDTDTQYF
TGCGCCAGCAGCGTAGGACAGGGGCCGGACACAGATACGCAGTATTTT
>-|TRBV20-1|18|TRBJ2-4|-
CSARAWTDTSLAKNIQYF
TGCAGTGCTAGAGCTTGGACAGACACAAGTCTAGCCAAAAACATTCAGTACTTC
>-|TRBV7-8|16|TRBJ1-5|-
CASSLATQYSNQPQHF
TGTGCCAGCAGCTTAGCGACACAATATAGCAATCAGCCCCAGCATTTT
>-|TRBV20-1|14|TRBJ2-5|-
CSASRMGAKETQYF
TGCAGTGCTAGCCGGATGGGGGCCAAAGAGACCCAGTACTTC
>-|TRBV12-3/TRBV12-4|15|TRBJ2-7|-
CASSDGIRDAYEQYF
TGTGCCAGCAGCGACGGGATCCGGGACGCCTACGAGCAGTACTTC
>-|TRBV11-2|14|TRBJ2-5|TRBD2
CASSQTSGQETQYF
TGTGCCAGCAGCCAGACTAGCGGCCAAGAGACCCAGTACTTC
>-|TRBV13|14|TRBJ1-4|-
CASSYFTGTEKLFF
TGTGCCAGCAGCTATTTTACCGGGACAGAAAAACTGTTTTTT
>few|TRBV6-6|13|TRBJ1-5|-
CASRDRHNQPQHF
TGTGCCAGCAGAGACAGGCATAATCAGCCCCAGCATTTT
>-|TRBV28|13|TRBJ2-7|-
CASSYTLPYEQYF
TGTGCCAGCAGTTACACCTTACCCTACGAGCAGTACTTC
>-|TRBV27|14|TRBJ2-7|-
CASSNIQGPDEQYF
TGTGCCAGCAGCAATATACAAGGCCCCGATGAGCAGTACTTC
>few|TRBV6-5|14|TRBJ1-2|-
CASSHQGFGYGYTF
TGTGCCAGCAGTCACCAGGGCTTTGGCTATGGCTACACCTTC
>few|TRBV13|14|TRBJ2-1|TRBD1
CATKLKGTVSEQFF
TGTGCCACCAAACTAAAAGGGACAGTCAGCGAGCAGTTCTTC
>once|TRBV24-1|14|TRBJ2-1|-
CTTSDQRLGIEQFF
TGTACCACCAGTGACCAACGACTGGGCATCGAGCAGTTCTTC
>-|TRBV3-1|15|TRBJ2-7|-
CASSQFLYSGGEQYF
TGTGCCAGCAGCCAATTCCTCTACAGCGGTGGCGAGCAGTACTTC
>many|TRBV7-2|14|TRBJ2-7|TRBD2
CASSLGSGTYEQYF
TGTGCCAGCAGCTTAGGTAGCGGGACCTACGAGCAGTACTTC
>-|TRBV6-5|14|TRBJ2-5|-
CASSNRGPGGTQYF
TGTGCCAGCAGCAACCGGGGGCCTGGAGGGACCCAGTACTTC
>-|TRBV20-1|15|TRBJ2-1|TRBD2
CSARLAGDSYNEQFF
TGCAGTGCTAGACTAGCGGGGGACTCCTACAATGAGCAGTTCTTC
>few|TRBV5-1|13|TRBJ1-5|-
CASREGRGQPQHF
TGCGCCAGCAGGGAGGGTAGGGGTCAGCCCCAGCATTTT
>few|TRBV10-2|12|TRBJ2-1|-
CASSAPLAEQFF
TGCGCCAGCAGCGCACCGCTAGCGGAGCAGTTCTTC
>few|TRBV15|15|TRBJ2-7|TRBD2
CATSREETSTYEQYF
TGTGCCACCAGCAGAGAAGAGACTAGCACCTACGAGCAGTACTTC
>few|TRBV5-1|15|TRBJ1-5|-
CASSLEGGWNQPQHF
TGCGCCAGCAGCTTGGAGGGGGGATGGAATCAGCCCCAGCATTTT
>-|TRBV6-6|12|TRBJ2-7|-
CASSPPGPEQYF
TGTGCCAGCAGTCCGCCGGGCCCCGAGCAGTACTTC
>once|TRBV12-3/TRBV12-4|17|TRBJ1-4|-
CASSFYQGVWRSEKLFF
TGTGCCAGCAGTTTTTACCAAGGAGTTTGGAGAAGTGAAAAACTGTTTTTT
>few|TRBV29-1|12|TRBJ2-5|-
CSVEELQETQYF
TGCAGCGTTGAAGAACTCCAAGAGACCCAGTACTTC
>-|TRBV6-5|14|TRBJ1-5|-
CASSYDRFEQPQHF
TGTGCCAGCAGTTACGACAGGTTTGAACAGCCCCAGCATTTT
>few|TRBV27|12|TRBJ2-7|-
CASSRDNYEQYF
TGTGCCAGCAGTCGGGACAACTACGAGCAGTACTTC
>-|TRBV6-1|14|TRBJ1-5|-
CASSEMTASQPQHF
TGTGCCAGCAGTGAGATGACGGCTTCGCAGCCCCAGCATTTT
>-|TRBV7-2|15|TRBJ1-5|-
CASSSDGWPNQPQHF
TGTGCCAGTAGCTCCGATGGGTGGCCTAATCAGCCCCAGCATTTT
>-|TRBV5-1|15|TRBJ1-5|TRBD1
CASSSTGQSNQPQHF
TGCGCCAGCAGCTCCACGGGACAGAGCAATCAGCCCCAGCATTTT
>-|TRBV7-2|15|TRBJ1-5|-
CASVGVVGPGQPQHF
TGTGCCAGCGTCGGGGTAGTGGGTCCGGGTCAGCCCCAGCATTTT
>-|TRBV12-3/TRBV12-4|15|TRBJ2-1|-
CASSLDSSSYNERFF
TGTGCCAGCAGTTTGGACTCATCCTCCTACAATGAGCGGTTCTTC
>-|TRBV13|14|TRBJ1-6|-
CASSLLASNSPLHF
TGTGCCAGCAGCTTACTGGCTTCTAATTCACCCCTCCACTTT
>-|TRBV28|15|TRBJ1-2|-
CASTQTQRGLYGYTF
TGTGCCAGCACCCAAACCCAGCGGGGGCTCTATGGCTACACCTTC
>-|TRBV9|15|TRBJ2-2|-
CASSLRAGFGGERFF
TGTGCCAGCAGCCTCAGGGCTGGGTTTGGCGGGGAGCGGTTTTTT
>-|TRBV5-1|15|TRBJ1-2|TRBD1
CASSPTPGQRRGYTF
TGCGCCAGCAGCCCGACGCCGGGACAGCGTCGGGGCTATACCTTC